This TCR beta chain was recovered during a study of blood T cell repertoires in COVID-19. The wider study: Samples of COVID-19 (acute and convalescent) were obtained from the United States, Italy and Spain. PBMCs, B-cell-depleted T cells, or T cells provided the cDNA or gDNA that made up the material.

Followed over time, Seattle patients had been enrolled while infection was active. V was clipped by 4 bases and J by 6 bases, with 23 bases between them. CDR1 is LGHDT, CDR2 YNNKEL, per germline (reference sequence). The CDR3 sequence is 17 residues long. In the original processing: Amplifying reference gene primers gave estimates of nucleated cell counts. Generated by immunoSEQ multiplex PCR, the TCRdb table keeps only in-frame clones and is missing some. V and J calls and clone size are those listed in that table; D and trimming were worked out from the DNA. The data hold some 300,000 clones, with 90% observed a single time.

This TCR was recovered from a woman aged 40 to 55 with COVID-19, enrolled during active disease. The sample consisted of peripheral blood. This rearrangement joins TRBV3-1 (or the pseudogene TRBV3-2) to TRBJ2-3; D not resolved. In nucleotides, the CDR3 is TGTGCCAGCAGCCTAGAACCGGTGCCGAGAGGTGGGGATACGCAGTATTTT. It encodes CASSLEPVPRGGDTQYF.